Sequencing of this T cell receptor (beta chain) was carried out in a study of naive and memory T cell subsets. Study-level points and caveats: In CD4 and CD8 cells, diversity dropped from naive through EMRA. Naive and memory repertoire findings lacked a ground truth for validation.

Four subsets defined by CD45RA and CD27 were sorted after CD3, CD4, CD8 and live/dead staining. Regarding this clonotype: Its antigen is unknown.

The V gene's germline CDR1 is LGHNA and CDR2 YNFKEQ. CDR3 length: 15 residues. V lost 0 bases and J lost 8, with 15 bases in between. The beta constant-region primer was an equimolar mix of two oligonucleotides covering TRBC1 and TRBC2. Nested alpha and beta constant-region primers with the SP2 primer drove four PCR rounds on ligated cDNA. TCRdb re-analysed the UMI-ligation and nested PCR reads in MiXCR, keeping a single row per CDR3 protein. The sample holds about 120,000 distinct CDR3 sequences; 35% to 45% are singletons and the top ten take roughly 0.9%. The source of this sequence is a human donor in good health. The sequenced material came from central memory CD4+ T cells from blood. The chain uses TRBV4-2 and TRBJ2-3; D is undetermined. Written as DNA, the CDR3 is TGTGCCAGCAGCCAAGATAAACAACCGATGCGTACGCAGTATTTT. Its protein product is CASSQDKQPMRTQYF.